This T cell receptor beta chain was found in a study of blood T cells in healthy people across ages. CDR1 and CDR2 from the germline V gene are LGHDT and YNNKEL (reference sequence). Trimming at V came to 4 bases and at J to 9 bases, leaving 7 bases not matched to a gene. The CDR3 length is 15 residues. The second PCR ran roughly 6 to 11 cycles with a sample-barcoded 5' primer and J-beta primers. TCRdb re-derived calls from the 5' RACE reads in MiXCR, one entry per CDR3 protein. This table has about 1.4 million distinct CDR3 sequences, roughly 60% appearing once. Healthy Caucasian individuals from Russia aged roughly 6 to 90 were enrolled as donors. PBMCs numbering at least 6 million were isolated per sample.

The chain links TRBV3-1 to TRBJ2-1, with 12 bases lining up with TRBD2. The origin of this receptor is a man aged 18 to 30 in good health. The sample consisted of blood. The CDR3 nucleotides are TGTGCCAGCAGCCTGCCTAGCGGGGGGGATCGTGAGCAGTTCTTC. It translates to CASSLPSGGDREQFF.